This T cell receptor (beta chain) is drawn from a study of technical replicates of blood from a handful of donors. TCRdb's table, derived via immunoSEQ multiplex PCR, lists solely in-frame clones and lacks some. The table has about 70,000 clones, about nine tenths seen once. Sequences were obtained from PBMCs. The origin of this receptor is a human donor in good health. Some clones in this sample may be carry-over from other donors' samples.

DNA of the CDR3: TGTGCCAGCAGTTTATCGTGGTCCCTGCGCCTCGAGCAGTACTTC. Encoded protein: CASSLSWSLRLEQYF. This chain links TRBV27 with TRBJ2-7; D ambiguous. The CDR3 has 15 amino acids. CDR1 and CDR2 (germline): MNHEY, SMNVEV (reference sequence). The V and J ends lost 0 bases and 6 bases respectively, with 15 bases between them.